This T cell receptor beta chain was recorded in a study of cytomegalovirus exposure and HLA in healthy donors. PCR used 60 Vbeta primers and 13 Jbeta primers. Sequencing used immunoSEQ multiplex PCR; TCRdb keeps in-frame clones, though not all of them. The table records some 91,000 clones, about 80% of them present only once. Overall study results and limits: Among the CMV-associated chains, a few were confirmed in vitro as specific for CMV antigens.

For this clone: Its specificity is not known.

The source is a man aged 35 to 55 in good health and CMV-seronegative. Source material: PBMCs.

This chain's CDR3 is CASSEIGGIEQYF. Here the CDR3 DNA reads TGTGCCAGTAGTGAAATAGGAGGGATCGAGCAGTACTTC. This chain connects TRBV19 to TRBJ2-7, with D perhaps TRBD2 (6 bases). V was pared by 5 bases and J by 6 bases, with 14 bases between. The CDR3 consists of 13 residues. Germline loops: CDR1 LNHDA, CDR2 SQIVND (reference sequence).